The rows below give T cell receptor beta chains drawn from one sample of a study of T cells after yellow fever vaccination. MiXCR, run by TCRdb on the 5' RACE reads, gives a single entry per CDR3 protein. This table has some 390,000 distinct CDR3 sequences, roughly 6.2% appearing once. Sequenced here: PBMCs, sampled 5 days after the yellow fever booster vaccination. Receptors originate from a man younger than 40 who received the YFV17D yellow fever vaccine. CDR3s include the opening cysteine and the closing phenylalanine or tryptophan. Fields, in order: CDR3 length, D gene, clone size, V gene, J gene, CDR3 DNA, CDR3 protein. A D gene is named only where the DNA matches it firmly. Some rows have no size entry. The others give once, few or many, or a class for an expanded clone.

len: 13; d_gene: .; abundance: many; v_gene: TRBV25-1; j_gene: TRBJ2-1; CDR3nt: TGTGCCAGCAGTGACGGGAGCTACAATGAGCAGTTCTTC; CDR3aa: CASSDGSYNEQFF
len: 15; d_gene: TRBD2; abundance: many; v_gene: TRBV10-3; j_gene: TRBJ2-1; CDR3nt: TGTGCCATCAGATACGGGACTAGCGGGAGCAATGAGCAGTTCTTC; CDR3aa: CAIRYGTSGSNEQFF
len: 16; d_gene: .; abundance: .; v_gene: TRBV7-9; j_gene: TRBJ2-2; CDR3nt: TGTGCCAGCAGCCTCCCCCCAGGGTCGGGCACCGGGGAGCTGTTTTTT; CDR3aa: CASSLPPGSGTGELFF
len: 14; d_gene: .; abundance: few; v_gene: TRBV20-1; j_gene: TRBJ1-6; CDR3nt: TGCAGTGCTAGAGATGCCGGCAATAATTCACCCCTCCACTTT; CDR3aa: CSARDAGNNSPLHF
len: 15; d_gene: .; abundance: .; v_gene: TRBV7-6; j_gene: TRBJ1-1; CDR3nt: TGTGCCAGCAGCTTAGAGGTGGCGGGGGTGGCTGAAGCTTTCTTT; CDR3aa: CASSLEVAGVAEAFF
len: 14; d_gene: TRBD2; abundance: few; v_gene: TRBV20-1; j_gene: TRBJ2-5; CDR3nt: TGCAGTGCTGAGACTAGCGGGGGTTGGGAGACCCAGTACTTC; CDR3aa: CSAETSGGWETQYF
len: 12; d_gene: .; abundance: .; v_gene: TRBV28; j_gene: TRBJ1-5; CDR3nt: TGTGCCAGCAGATATAGCAATCAGCCCCAGCATTTT; CDR3aa: CASRYSNQPQHF
len: 18; d_gene: .; abundance: few; v_gene: TRBV6-5; j_gene: TRBJ1-2; CDR3nt: TGTGCCAGCAGTTACCGGGGGCCCCTGGGGGTCCGTTCCTCTGGCTACACCTTC; CDR3aa: CASSYRGPLGVRSSGYTF
len: 16; d_gene: TRBD1; abundance: .; v_gene: TRBV5-1; j_gene: TRBJ1-1; CDR3nt: TGCGCCAGCAGCCCGACCTGGACAGGGACGAACACTGAAGCTTTCTTT; CDR3aa: CASSPTWTGTNTEAFF
len: 12; d_gene: .; abundance: many; v_gene: TRBV12-3/TRBV12-4; j_gene: TRBJ2-7; CDR3nt: TGTGCCAGCAGTTTCGCCCAGCTCGAGCAGTACTTC; CDR3aa: CASSFAQLEQYF
len: 16; d_gene: TRBD2; abundance: few; v_gene: TRBV3-1; j_gene: TRBJ2-2; CDR3nt: TGTGCCAGCAGCCAAGATGGTAGCGGGAACGCCGGGGAGCTGTTTTTT; CDR3aa: CASSQDGSGNAGELFF
len: 13; d_gene: .; abundance: few; v_gene: TRBV13; j_gene: TRBJ2-3; CDR3nt: TGTGCCAGCTCCGATTCCGTCGGGGATACGCAGTATTTT; CDR3aa: CASSDSVGDTQYF
len: 15; d_gene: .; abundance: few; v_gene: TRBV7-2; j_gene: TRBJ1-2; CDR3nt: TGTGCCAGCAGCTTAGAAGTCTTCTTGAACTATGGCTACACCTTC; CDR3aa: CASSLEVFLNYGYTF
len: 15; d_gene: TRBD2; abundance: .; v_gene: TRBV19; j_gene: TRBJ2-3; CDR3nt: TGTGCCAGTAGATTAAGCGGGAGAAACACAGATACGCAGTATTTT; CDR3aa: CASRLSGRNTDTQYF
len: 16; d_gene: .; abundance: .; v_gene: TRBV5-1; j_gene: TRBJ2-6; CDR3nt: TGCGCCAGCAGCTCCGCAGGTCTCGGCGGGGCCAACGTCCTGACTTTC; CDR3aa: CASSSAGLGGANVLTF
len: 14; d_gene: .; abundance: .; v_gene: TRBV19; j_gene: TRBJ2-1; CDR3nt: TGTGCCAGTAGTATAGAAGGGCCTTACAATGAGCAGTTCTTC; CDR3aa: CASSIEGPYNEQFF
len: 13; d_gene: .; abundance: .; v_gene: TRBV7-8; j_gene: TRBJ2-5; CDR3nt: TGTGCCTGCAGCTACGGGACATCCGAGACCCAGTACTTC; CDR3aa: CACSYGTSETQYF
len: 15; d_gene: TRBD2; abundance: many; v_gene: TRBV5-1; j_gene: TRBJ2-7; CDR3nt: TGCGCCAGCAGCTTAGGGACTAGCCAAGAACACGAGCAGTACTTC; CDR3aa: CASSLGTSQEHEQYF